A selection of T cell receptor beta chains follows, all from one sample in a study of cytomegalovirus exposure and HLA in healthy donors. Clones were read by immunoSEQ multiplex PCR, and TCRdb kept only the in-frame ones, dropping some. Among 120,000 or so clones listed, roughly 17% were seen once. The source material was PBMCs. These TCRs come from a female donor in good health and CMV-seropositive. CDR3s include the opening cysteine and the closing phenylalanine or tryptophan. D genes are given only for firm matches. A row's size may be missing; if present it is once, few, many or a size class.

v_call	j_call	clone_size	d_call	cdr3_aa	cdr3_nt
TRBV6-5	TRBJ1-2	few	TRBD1	CASREGGSYGYTF	TGTGCCAGCAGGGAAGGGGGCAGCTATGGCTACACCTTC
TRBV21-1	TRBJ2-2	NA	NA	CASSKSESSRGELFF	TGTGCCAGCAGCAAATCTGAGTCTAGCCGCGGGGAGCTGTTTTTT
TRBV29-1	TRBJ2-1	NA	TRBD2	CSVNNGRAGEQFF	TGCAGCGTAAATAATGGGAGGGCTGGCGAGCAGTTCTTC
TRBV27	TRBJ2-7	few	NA	CASSPEDSYEQYF	TGTGCCAGCAGCCCTGAGGACTCCTACGAGCAGTACTTC
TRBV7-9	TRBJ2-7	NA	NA	CASSLTGVYEQYF	TGTGCCAGCAGCTTAACCGGGGTTTACGAGCAGTACTTC
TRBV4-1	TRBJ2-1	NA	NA	CASSLPVGLSGLYNEQFF	TGCGCCAGCAGCCTCCCCGTGGGGCTAAGCGGGTTATACAATGAGCAGTTCTTC
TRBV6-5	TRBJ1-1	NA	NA	CASSFPTDSMNTEAFF	TGTGCCAGCAGTTTCCCGACCGACAGCATGAACACTGAAGCTTTCTTT
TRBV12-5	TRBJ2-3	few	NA	CASGLVQGGRQYF	TGTGCTAGTGGTTTGGTACAAGGGGGTAGGCAGTATTTT
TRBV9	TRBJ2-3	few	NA	CASSGSSIVTDTQYF	TGTGCCAGCAGCGGGTCCAGTATTGTTACAGATACGCAGTATTTT
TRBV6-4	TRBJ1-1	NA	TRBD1	CASSVEAGGAGEAFF	TGTGCCAGCAGTGTAGAGGCAGGGGGCGCAGGTGAAGCTTTCTTT
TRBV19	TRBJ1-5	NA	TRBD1	CASSPGQKNQPQHF	TGTGCCAGTAGTCCGGGACAGAAGAATCAGCCCCAGCATTTT
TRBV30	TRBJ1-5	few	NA	CAWSPGGASNQPQHF	TGTGCCTGGAGTCCCGGCGGCGCGAGCAATCAGCCCCAGCATTTT
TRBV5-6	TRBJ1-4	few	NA	CASRRVSRVNEKLFF	TGTGCCAGCAGAAGAGTTAGCAGGGTTAATGAAAAACTGTTTTTT
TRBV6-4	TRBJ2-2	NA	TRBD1	CASSDSGQGSGELFF	TGTGCCAGCAGTGACTCGGGACAGGGGTCCGGGGAGCTGTTTTTT
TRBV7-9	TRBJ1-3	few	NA	CASSSEQGAGNTIYF	TGTGCCAGCAGCTCTGAGCAGGGTGCTGGAAACACCATATATTTT
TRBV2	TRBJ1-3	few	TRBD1	CASRDGTVSGNTIYF	TGTGCCAGCAGGGACGGGACAGTATCTGGAAACACCATATATTTT
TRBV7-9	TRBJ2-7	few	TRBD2	CASSFSGRVKNEQYF	TGTGCCAGCAGCTTTAGCGGGAGGGTTAAGAACGAGCAGTACTTC
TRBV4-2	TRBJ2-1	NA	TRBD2	CASSQASMYSGRAILNNEQFF	TGTGCCAGCAGCCAAGCCTCAATGTATAGCGGGAGGGCCATCTTGAACAATGAGCAGTTCTTC
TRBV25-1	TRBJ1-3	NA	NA	CASSDAHTIYF	TGTGCCAGCAGTGATGCGCACACCATATATTTT
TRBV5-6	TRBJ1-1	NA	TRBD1	CASSPTGANTEAFF	TGTGCCAGCAGCCCGACAGGGGCGAACACTGAAGCTTTCTTT
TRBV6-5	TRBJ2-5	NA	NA	CASSYVGRGTQYF	TGTGCCAGCAGTTACGTGGGAAGGGGGACCCAGTACTTC
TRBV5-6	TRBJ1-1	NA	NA	CASSKKTQMNTEAFF	TGTGCCAGCAGCAAAAAGACACAGATGAACACTGAAGCTTTCTTT
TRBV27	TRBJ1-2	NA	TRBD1	CASSYTGDRGGGYTF	TGTGCCAGCAGTTACACAGGGGACAGGGGGGGAGGCTACACCTTC
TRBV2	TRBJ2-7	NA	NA	CASTRTTTSGEQYF	TGTGCCAGCACCCGGACTACCACCTCGGGGGAGCAGTACTTC
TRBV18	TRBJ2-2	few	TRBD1	CASSPQGQGVAGELFF	TGTGCCAGCTCACCACAGGGACAGGGGGTCGCCGGGGAGCTGTTTTTT
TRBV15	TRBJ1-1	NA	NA	CATRVGLNTEAFF	TGTGCCACCCGTGTCGGTCTGAACACTGAAGCTTTCTTT
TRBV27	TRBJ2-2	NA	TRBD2	CASSPSTLAGGRGELFF	TGTGCCAGCAGTCCCTCTACGTTAGCGGGAGGACGCGGGGAGCTGTTTTTT
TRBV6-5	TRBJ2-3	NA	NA	CASSYRDLADTQYF	TGTGCCAGCAGTTACCGGGACTTAGCAGATACGCAGTATTTT
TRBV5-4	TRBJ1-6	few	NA	CASSSTFNSPLHF	TGTGCCAGCAGCTCGACATTTAATTCACCCCTCCACTTT
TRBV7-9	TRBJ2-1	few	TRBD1	CASSTPGGAFNEQFF	TGTGCCAGCAGCACCCCAGGGGGCGCTTTCAATGAGCAGTTCTTC
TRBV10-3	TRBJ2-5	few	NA	CAISEYEEQYF	TGTGCCATCAGTGAGTACGAAGAGCAGTACTTC
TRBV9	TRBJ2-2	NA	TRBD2	CASSVAGGNTGELFF	TGTGCCAGCAGCGTAGCGGGGGGGAACACCGGGGAGCTGTTTTTT
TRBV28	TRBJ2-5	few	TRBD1	CASSSQGQGAEETQYF	TGTGCCAGCAGTTCTCAGGGACAGGGGGCCGAAGAGACCCAGTACTTC
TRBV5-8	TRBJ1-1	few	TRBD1	CASSGDRNTEAFF	TGTGCCAGCAGTGGGGACAGGAACACTGAAGCTTTCTTT
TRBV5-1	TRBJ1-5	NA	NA	CASSLVAAQNQPQHF	TGCGCCAGCAGCTTGGTGGCGGCACAAAATCAGCCCCAGCATTTT
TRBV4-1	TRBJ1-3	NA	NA	CASSQDQISGNTIYF	TGCGCCAGCAGCCAAGATCAGATTTCTGGAAACACCATATATTTT
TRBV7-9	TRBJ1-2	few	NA	CASSSRAPGYTF	TGTGCCAGCAGCTCCAGGGCTCCTGGCTACACCTTC
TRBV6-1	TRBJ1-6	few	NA	CASRGTGNSPLHF	TGTGCCAGCCGAGGGACTGGCAATTCACCCCTCCACTTT
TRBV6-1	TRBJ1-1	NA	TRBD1	CASSMDRGRAFF	TGTGCCAGCAGTATGGACAGGGGAAGGGCTTTCTTT
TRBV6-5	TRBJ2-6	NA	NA	CASSYSGGNSNVLTF	TGTGCCAGCAGTTACTCAGGCGGTAATTCCAACGTCCTGACTTTC
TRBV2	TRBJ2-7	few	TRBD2	CASSEVAGGEQQYF	TGTGCCAGCAGTGAAGTGGCGGGGGGGGAGCAGCAGTACTTC
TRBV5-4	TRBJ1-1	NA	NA	CASSPEIAGNTEAFF	TGTGCCAGCAGCCCCGAGATCGCAGGGAACACTGAAGCTTTCTTT
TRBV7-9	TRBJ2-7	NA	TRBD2	CASSLRRAGGHEQYF	TGTGCCAGCAGCTTACGCCGCGCGGGGGGGCACGAGCAGTACTTC
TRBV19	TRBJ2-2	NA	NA	CASSIEPHFIESTGELFF	TGTGCCAGTAGTATAGAACCGCACTTCATTGAGTCCACCGGGGAGCTGTTTTTT
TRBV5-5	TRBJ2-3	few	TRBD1	CASSETGGEGDTQYF	TGTGCCAGCAGCGAGACAGGGGGAGAAGGAGATACGCAGTATTTT
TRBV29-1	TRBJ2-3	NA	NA	CSVGFGQGDTQYF	TGCAGCGTTGGGTTTGGCCAGGGGGATACGCAGTATTTT
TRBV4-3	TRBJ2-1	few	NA	CASSQERENEQFF	TGCGCCAGCAGCCAAGAAAGGGAGAATGAGCAGTTCTTC
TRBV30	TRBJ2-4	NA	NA	CAWSGHRLDEGNIQYF	TGTGCCTGGAGTGGTCATAGACTAGACGAAGGAAACATTCAGTACTTC
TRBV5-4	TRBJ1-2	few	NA	CASSADSYGYTF	TGTGCCAGCAGCGCCGACAGCTATGGCTACACCTTC
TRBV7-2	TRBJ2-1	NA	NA	CASSLGSYNEQFF	TGTGCCAGCAGCTTAGGCAGCTACAATGAGCAGTTCTTC
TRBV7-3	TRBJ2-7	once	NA	CASSLGAQLGEQYF	TGTGCCAGCAGCCTGGGGGCACAATTGGGCGAGCAGTACTTC
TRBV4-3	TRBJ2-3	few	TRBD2	CASSLHPGLAGSTTSTDTQYF	TGCGCCAGCAGCCTCCACCCGGGACTAGCGGGGAGCACTACTAGCACAGATACGCAGTATTTT
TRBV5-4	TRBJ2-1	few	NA	CATREAGPNEQFF	TGTGCCACCAGGGAGGCAGGACCCAATGAGCAGTTCTTC
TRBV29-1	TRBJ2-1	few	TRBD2	CSVELTSGYNEQFF	TGCAGCGTAGAACTTACTAGCGGTTACAATGAGCAGTTCTTC
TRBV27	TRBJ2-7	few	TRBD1	CASSSTDRVGEQYF	TGTGCCAGCAGCTCAACTGACAGGGTCGGCGAGCAGTACTTC
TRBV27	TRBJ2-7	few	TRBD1	CATGTGVSPLEQYF	TGTGCCACCGGGACAGGGGTTTCCCCCCTAGAGCAGTACTTC
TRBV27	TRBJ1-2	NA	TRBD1	CASRNLDRGNGYTF	TGTGCCAGCAGGAATTTGGACAGGGGAAATGGCTACACCTTC
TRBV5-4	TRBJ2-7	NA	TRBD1	CASSSDRPRADEQYF	TGTGCCAGCAGCTCGGACAGGCCGAGGGCGGACGAGCAGTACTTC
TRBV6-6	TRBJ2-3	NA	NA	CASSSAPSGWSDTQYF	TGTGCCAGCAGTTCCGCCCCTAGTGGTTGGTCAGATACGCAGTATTTT
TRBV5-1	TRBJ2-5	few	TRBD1	CASSSRGPSEETQYF	TGCGCCAGCAGCTCCAGGGGGCCCTCGGAAGAGACCCAGTACTTC